This record looks at one TCR beta chain sequence and its context. This clone was recorded a few times. This receptor's antigen is unknown. No per-base quality is available; no much larger clone lies one base away. The library was generated by the immunoSEQ multiplex PCR assay. The multiplex PCR relied on a mix of 60 forward primers for TCR Vbeta segments and 13 reverse primers for TCR Jbeta segments. The CDR3 region of rearranged TCR beta genes was amplified from genomic DNA with a multiplex PCR assay. The Illumina HiSeq System was used to sequence the amplified TCR beta libraries as 87-base-pair reads. Processing in the source paper ran as follows. A later analysis counted tens of millions of unique TCR beta chains across the 640 or so repertoires, and roughly 11 million of these chains were shared by at least two donors. A nearest-neighbor algorithm error-corrected the raw reads and collapsed the reads into unique sequences, merging closely related sequences to remove PCR and sequencing errors. To assign V, D and J gene segments, CDR3 sequences were aligned to IMGT reference sequences. For a sequence to be retained, at least a six-nucleotide match to both a V gene segment and a J gene segment was required. Rearrangements were called productive when the CDR3 lacked stop codons and stayed in frame with V and J; all others were non-productive. Following IMGT convention, CDR3 was defined as the stretch from the second conserved V-encoded cysteine up to the conserved J-encoded phenylalanine. The earlier analysis of some 540 of the donors excluded any sequence lacking an unambiguous match to a single V gene segment. An earlier analysis of approximately 590 of the donors called V segments functional above 56.7% productive rearrangements and segregating when the between-donor standard deviation exceeded 5%. A statistical classification framework was built to diagnose cytomegalovirus status from the catalog of TCR beta chain sequences. In a later analysis, TCR nucleotide sequences were compared against IMGT/GENE-DB human TR gene sequences so that V and J genes could be assigned. A later analysis assigned CDR3 sequences and most-parsimonious VDJ recombination scenarios with the TCRdist pipeline. A later analysis defined each TCR beta chain by its CDR3 amino acid sequence plus V-gene family, and excluded reads lacking a unique V-gene family. In a later analysis, 500 to 650 highly shared, low-generation-probability nucleotide sequences were removed to address suspected cross-contamination and a sequencing artifact. For each public chain, a later analysis derived a clonal expansion index from normalized ranks of inferred template counts within each repertoire. Generation probabilities in a later analysis came from a VDJ recombination model fitted to out-of-frame rearrangements, and those results were checked against IGoR. Hypergeometric tests were used in a later analysis to score TCR-TCR, TCR-HLA and TCR-CMV co-occurrence, with a repertoire-size bias correction applied to the TCR pairs. False discovery rates were estimated in a later analysis by permuting HLA or CMV assignments 20 times. In a later analysis, co-occurring TCRs were grouped with DBSCAN, and TCRdist sequence similarity was added when clustering was performed within HLA-allele-positive subsets. Co-occurrence clustering excluded repertoires with fewer than 30,000 or more than 120,000 public chains, plus five with anomalous nucleotide sharing. TCRdb carries this immuneACCESS record with in-frame sequences only. Its versions omit some clonotypes, under half of them owing to an unresolved V gene in the studies checked, with the rest unexplained. The D gene and trimming were derived from the DNA, and the V and J assignments and clone size from that table. The sample table records under 50,000 clones; about 66% of these occur just once. More than 15% of the sample is taken by the ten largest.

This entry comes from a study of cytomegalovirus exposure and HLA in healthy donors (dated by TCRdb to 2016 to 2017). Broadly, across the study: An earlier analysis of some 550 of the donors reported more than 250 Gb of sequence data and 117 million unique TCR beta sequences from about 179 million T cells. Every discovery cohort repertoire had been produced on one sequencing platform. An early release covering about 600 HLA-typed donors comprised approximately 290 gigabases of sequencing data and around 85 million unique TCR sequences. To study patterns of TCR occurrence, a later analysis re-analyzed previously published TCR beta repertoires from around 700 donors and added high-resolution HLA genotyping. Donor age, sex, ethnicity and CMV serostatus were compiled alongside the repertoire data. In an earlier analysis of more than 550 of the donors, high-throughput TCR beta sequencing was used to judge whether each TCR beta V gene segment behaved as functional or pseudogenic. Besides the first cohort of roughly 700 subjects, a separate validation cohort made up of 120 different subjects was used. Of the 398 genotyped donors, roughly 85% fell in the genetic ancestry cluster associated with self-reported Caucasian donors. Several DR-DQ haplotypes were handled as single units for association and clustering because linkage in the cohort was strong. The number of donors typed differed by locus, with about 629-640 for A, B, C, DRB1 and DQB1, roughly 520 for DQA1, about 610 for DPA1, and some 470 for DPB1. Using immunosequencing, the study profiled T cell repertoires from 666 subjects and related those repertoires to cytomegalovirus serostatus. Class I and class II HLA loci were covered by the typing at four-digit resolution. To predict cytomegalovirus infection status, the study combined high-throughput TCR immunosequencing, statistical association of individual TCRs with disease status, and machine learning. Rather than using new phenotypic data, the later analysis identified candidate immune exposures from TCR beta sequences and from how often those sequences occurred across donors. Across about 380 genotyped donors of the cohort, an average of roughly 200,000 unique TCR beta nucleotide sequences per donor were sequenced, and 15% to 20% of those sequences were non-productive. The study aimed to test whether signatures of past pathogen exposure could be identified by cataloging public T cell receptors. In a later genetic analysis, genome-wide SNP genotypes for about three fifths of the roughly 670 donors were used, and that subset was treated as a discovery cohort.

The cohort consisted of approximately 670 healthy bone marrow donors. At the time of sampling, all cohort members were nominally healthy, though unrecorded immune exposures were likely present. The donor was CMV seropositive and was included in the group of approximately 300 seropositive cohort members. A peripheral blood sample was collected from each donor, and TCR beta sequencing was performed on peripheral blood mononuclear cells. Genomic DNA was extracted from the blood cell samples with the Qiagen DNeasy Blood Extraction Kit. Overall study results and their limits: Linkage disequilibrium might explain the correlated functional status among segregating V segments, but an unknown experimental factor could not be excluded. Specific HLA alleles were associated with more than 15,000 TCR beta sequences at a false discovery rate of 0.05 in a later analysis. According to a later analysis, parvovirus B19, influenza, CMV and Epstein-Barr virus appeared linked to several top co-occurrence clusters. Most CMV-associated TCR beta chains appeared to be HLA-restricted in a later analysis, and the HLA associations seemed to be driven largely by CMV exposure. For the cohort, immune exposure information was limited to CMV serostatus. The study listed around 160 TCR beta chains as associated with cytomegalovirus. Strong co-occurrence of HLA alleles, especially DR and DQ, made assigning TCR associations to individual alleles difficult. The cohort was sequenced for TCR beta chains only, and without alpha or paired-chain data the features that could be detected were limited. Compared with equally common non-associated chains, HLA-associated TCR beta chains in a later analysis were more clonally expanded and had lower generation probabilities. In both the original and validation cohorts, the classifier was reported to diagnose cytomegalovirus status with high specificity and sensitivity. A further reported finding was that TCR beta sequences accurately predicted the HLA-A and HLA-B alleles for most subjects in the first cohort. A cluster of highly shared sequence variants was judged likely to represent a technical artifact of the sequencing pipeline. An association between a missense DCLRE1C variant and V-gene and J-gene trimming of TCR beta chains was found in a later genetic analysis and replicated in an independent cohort. A few of the identified cytomegalovirus-associated TCR beta chains were confirmed in vitro to be specific for cytomegalovirus antigens. Because HLA typing was unavailable for some donors at each locus, only the typed subset was used in association tests. The earlier analysis of some 540 of the donors excluded 15 to 20 rarely observed V segments, including chromosome 9 orphons, because counts were too low. Roughly uniform sequencing depth across donors was assumed in presence/absence analyses, although this assumption may not hold. Across donors, most TCR sequences were observed very rarely, whereas some public TCRs were present in many individuals. An earlier analysis of approximately 570 of the donors showed that most TCR beta V segments appeared in productive rearrangements either about 87% or about 30% of the time, which broadly matched IMGT annotations. According to a later genetic analysis, donors in an Asian-associated ancestry cluster had fewer N-insertions in productive TCRs than the approximately 700-donor mean. According to the authors, the approach could potentially be generalized to other disease states and immunological phenotypes. In a later analysis, TCR association rates were found to vary across HLA loci, with the most associated TCRs seen for DRB1 alleles and the fewest for HLA-C alleles.

The sequenced sample was PBMCs. This clonotype was sampled from a man aged 45 to 65 in good health and CMV-seropositive.

The DNA sequence is TGTGCCAGCAGCCTAGCGGGGGGGCGACCGGAGCAGTTCTTC. Translated, this gives CASSLAGGRPEQFF. The sequence is built from TRBV9 and TRBJ2-1; TRBD2 lines up with 12 middle nucleotides. The CDR3 goes from the cysteine to the phenylalanine over 14 residues. Only the CDR3 DNA stays, 42 bases, in frame from base 1. CDR1 is given as SGDLS and CDR2 as YYNGEE, both from the germline V gene. V trim: 4 bases; J trim: 10 bases; unmatched bases: 6.